The clone carrying this TCR beta chain was detected only once. Its antigen remains unidentified. Germline V gene lookup returns CDR1 SGDLS and CDR2 YYNGEE. V lost 0 bases, J lost 2 bases, and 3 bases stayed unmatched. CDR3 length equals 16 residues. This record comes from a study of cytotoxic CD8 clonotypes in ibrutinib-treated CLL. Study-wide background: Over 9 relapsed/refractory, more than 14 treatment-naive; around 18 IGHV unmutated. Following treatment for a median about 12 months, range 6 to 36, response samples were then taken. Study conclusions and caveats: Progressing patients had sampling times that differed from those of sustained-remission patients. An increase in clonality occurred at ibrutinib response, followed by a return toward baseline at progression.

Generated by immunoSEQ multiplex PCR, the TCRdb table keeps only in-frame clones and is missing some. The repertoire holds hundreds of thousands of clones, with less than 75% as singletons. This receptor was identified in a human donor with chronic lymphocytic leukemia. The source was PBMCs, collected after 24 months of ibrutinib treatment. The chain recombines TRBV9 with TRBJ2-2; 8 bases map to TRBD2. As DNA, the CDR3 is TGTGCCAGCAGCGTAGCGGCGGGAGGTAACACCGGGGAGCTGTTTTTT. Its translation is CASSVAAGGNTGELFF.